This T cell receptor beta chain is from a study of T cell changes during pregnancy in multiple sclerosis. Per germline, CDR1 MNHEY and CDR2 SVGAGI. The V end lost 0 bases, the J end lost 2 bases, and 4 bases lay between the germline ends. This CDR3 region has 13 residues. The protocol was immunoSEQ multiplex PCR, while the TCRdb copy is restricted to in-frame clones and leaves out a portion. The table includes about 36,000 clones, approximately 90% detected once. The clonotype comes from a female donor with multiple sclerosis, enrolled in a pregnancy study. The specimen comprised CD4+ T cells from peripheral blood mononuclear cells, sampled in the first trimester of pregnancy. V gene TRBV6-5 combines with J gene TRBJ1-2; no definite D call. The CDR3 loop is CASSYSRNYGYTF. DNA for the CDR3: TGTGCCAGCAGTTACTCGAGGAACTATGGCTACACCTTC.